The clone carrying this T cell receptor (beta chain) came up once. The sample is drawn from a study of shared clonotypes between healthy human individuals. Assay: immunoSEQ multiplex PCR; the TCRdb copy retains only in-frame clones and omits some. The sample carries 2.3 million or so clones, approximately 95% recorded once. V was clipped by 0 bases and J by 4 bases, with 8 bases between them. This CDR3 comprises 14 residues. CDR1 and CDR2 (germline): MNHEY, SMNVEV (reference sequence). Sequencing was performed on naive CD4+ T cells from PBMCs. Subset specified: CD45RA+ positively selected. The chain couples TRBV27 to TRBJ2-3, with D hard to call. This receptor was obtained from a young man in good health. Some clones in this sample may be carry-over from other donors' samples. This CDR3 is CASSLSVKADTQYF. The CDR3 DNA is TGTGCCAGCAGTTTATCGGTTAAGGCAGATACGCAGTATTTT.